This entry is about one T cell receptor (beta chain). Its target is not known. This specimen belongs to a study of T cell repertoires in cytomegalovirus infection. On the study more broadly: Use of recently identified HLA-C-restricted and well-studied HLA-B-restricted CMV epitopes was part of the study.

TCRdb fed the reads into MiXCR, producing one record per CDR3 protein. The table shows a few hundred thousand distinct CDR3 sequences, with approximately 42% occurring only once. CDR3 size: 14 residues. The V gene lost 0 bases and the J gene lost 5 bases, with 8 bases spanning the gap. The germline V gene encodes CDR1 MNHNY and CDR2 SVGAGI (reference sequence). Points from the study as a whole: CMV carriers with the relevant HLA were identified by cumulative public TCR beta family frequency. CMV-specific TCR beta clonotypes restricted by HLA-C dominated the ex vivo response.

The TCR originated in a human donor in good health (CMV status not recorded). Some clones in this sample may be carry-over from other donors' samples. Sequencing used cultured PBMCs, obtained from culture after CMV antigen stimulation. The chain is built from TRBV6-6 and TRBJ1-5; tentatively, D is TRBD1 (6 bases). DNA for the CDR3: TGTGCCAGCAGTTACTCACAGGGTGATCAGCCCCAGCATTTT. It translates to CASSYSQGDQPQHF.